This record looks at one T cell receptor (beta chain) sequence and its context. Data came from immunoSEQ multiplex PCR; TCRdb stores just in-frame clones and leaves some out. The sample has about 140,000 clones, roughly 84% seen once. This specimen belongs to a study of blood T cell repertoires in COVID-19. The V segment lost 4 bases and the J segment 5 bases; nucleotides outside the gene matches: 3. Germline V gene sequence: CDR1 SGHDT, CDR2 YYEEEE. This CDR3 is built from 14 residues. Sequenced input: peripheral blood. This chain connects TRBV5-6 to TRBJ1-4; 9 nucleotides line up with TRBD1. The sequence derives from a woman in her sixties or seventies with acute or convalescent COVID-19. CDR3: CASSRTGVNEKLFF. CDR3 DNA: TGTGCCAGCAGCCGGACAGGGGTAAATGAAAAACTGTTTTTT.